This T cell receptor beta chain was identified during a study of shared clonotypes between healthy human individuals. Overall study: A donor's plate count was three for CD4 naive and three for CD4 memory; CD8 naive had two and CD8 memory one. Notes on the study in general: A limitation of the genetic and exposure-history diversity represented arose from few donors.

Trimming left V 4 bases short and J 1 base short, with 14 bases between. This CDR3 is built from 15 residues. Germline V CDR1 and CDR2: SGDLS, YYNGEE. About this clone: Its antigen is unidentified.

Profiled with immunoSEQ multiplex PCR; TCRdb holds only in-frame clones, not every one. The sample lists about 680,000 clones; about 90% were seen once. Naive CD8 cells comprised CD45RO-negative, CCR7-positively selected cells, excluding terminally differentiated effector memory CD45RA+ cells. Donors, without exception, were Caucasian adults residing in Nashville, Tennessee. This chain links TRBV9 with TRBJ1-1; D not resolved. Input material: naive CD8+ T cells sorted from blood. The TCR comes from a man younger than 40 in good health. CDR3 bases: TGTGCCAGCAGCCTAGGTGAAAAACCGAACACTGAAGCTTTCTTT. Translation gives CASSLGEKPNTEAFF. The variable domain in full, completed from reference TRBV9 and TRBJ1-1, reads DSGVTQTPKHLITATGQRVTLRCSPRSGDLSVYWYQQSLDQGLQFLIQYYNGEERAKGNILERFSAQQFPDLHSELNLSSLELGDSALYFCASSLGEKPNTEAFFGQGTRLTVV.